Below are 29 T cell receptor beta chains sequenced from a single sample in a study of shared clonotypes between healthy human individuals. Assay used: immunoSEQ multiplex PCR; TCRdb lists only in-frame clones, some missing. The sample yields just over 2,000,000 clones, 85% to 95% seen once. Sequenced material: naive CD4+ T cells sorted from blood. Subset in this sample: CD45RA+ positively selected. The receptors originated from a man aged 18 to 30 in good health.

This chain connects TRBV9 to TRBJ2-7; D gene unclear. V was clipped by 0 bases and J by 3 bases, with 7 bases between them. This CDR3 has 13 amino acids. From germline, CDR1 is SGDLS and CDR2 YYNGEE. The CDR3: CASSVAGHYEQYF. As DNA, the CDR3 is TGTGCCAGCAGCGTAGCGGGTCACTACGAGCAGTACTTC.

This chain connects TRBV6-6 to TRBJ2-7; a possible D gene is TRBD2 (6 bases). V lost 10 bases and J lost 3, with 22 bases in between. Germline V gene sequence: CDR1 MNHNY, CDR2 SVGAGI (reference sequence). The CDR3 is 15 amino acids. CDR3 region: CAIGGSPAEGYEQYF. CDR3 bases: TGTGCCATCGGCGGAAGTCCAGCGGAGGGCTACGAGCAGTACTTC.

The chain has TRBV18 and TRBJ2-3, with 9 bases that match TRBD2. V lost 6 bases and J lost 5; bases outside the gene matches: 9. Germline CDR1 is KGHSH and CDR2 is LQKENI. This CDR3 is built from 15 residues. In nucleotides, the CDR3 is TGTGCCAGCTCCCCCGTCAGCGGGAGGTTAGATACGCAGTATTTT. Amino acid sequence: CASSPVSGRLDTQYF.

This clone showed up just once. The chain is built from TRBV28 and TRBJ2-3; 11 bases line up with TRBD2. Unmatched junction bases numbered 6, after V lost 8 bases and J lost 2 bases. Germline V lookup: CDR1 MDHEN, CDR2 SYDVKM. The CDR3 spans 15 residues. CDR3 in amino acids: CASSSGGLNTDTQYF. CDR3 nucleotide sequence: TGTGCCAGCTCTAGCGGGGGGCTCAACACAGATACGCAGTATTTT.

V and J are TRBV2 and TRBJ1-6; TRBD1 might be the D (5 bases). CDR1 and CDR2 (germline): SNHLY, FYNNEI. CDR3 length: 15 residues. V lost 2 bases, J lost 9 bases, and 14 bases lay in between. CDR3 loop: CASSELGTVSSPLHF. Written as DNA, the CDR3 is TGTGCCAGCAGTGAATTGGGGACCGTCTCTTCACCCCTCCACTTT.

This clone has a handful of counts. The chain is built from TRBV7-9 and TRBJ1-2; unclear D gene. The CDR3 runs 12 residues. V was trimmed by 4 bases and J by 4 bases, leaving 7 bases between them. Germline loops: CDR1 SEHNR, CDR2 FQNEAQ (reference sequence). The DNA of the CDR3 is TGTGCCAGCAGCTCGGAATTCTATGGCTACACCTTC. This translates into CASSSEFYGYTF.

The chain recombines TRBV7-8 with TRBJ2-3; 13 positions match TRBD2. This CDR3 comprises 18 residues. Trimming took 3 bases from V and 0 from J; bases not matched to a gene: 6. Germline V gene lookup returns CDR1 SGHVS and CDR2 FQNEAQ. This CDR3 is CASSFYGTSGTSTDTQYF. The CDR3 nucleotides read TGTGCCAGCAGCTTTTACGGGACTAGCGGGACTAGCACAGATACGCAGTATTTT.

As DNA, the CDR3 is TGTGCCAGCTCACAGCTCGGTTCAGGGTTACGGGAAAAACTGTTTTTT. Encoded protein: CASSQLGSGLREKLFF. The chain employs TRBV18 and TRBJ1-4, with D perhaps TRBD1 (5 bases). In germline, CDR1 is KGHSH, CDR2 LQKENI. This CDR3 spans 16 amino acids. V was cut by 4 bases and J by 8 bases, with 20 bases left in between.

The V and J genes are TRBV4-1 and TRBJ1-2, with TRBD1 as a possible D gene (6 bases). Germline CDR1 reads MGHRA; CDR2 reads YSYEKL. V was shortened by 5 bases and J by 1 base, with 17 bases between the two germline ends. This CDR3 is built from 16 residues. As DNA, the CDR3 is TGCGCCAGCAGCGTCCAGGAGGGGGTAAATAACTATGGCTACACCTTC. Protein sequence: CASSVQEGVNNYGYTF.

The CDR3 protein is CASGLNLASPEQYF. For the CDR3, the DNA is TGTGCTAGTGGTTTGAATCTGGCTAGTCCAGAGCAGTACTTC. V and J are TRBV12-5 and TRBJ2-7, with unresolved D. The CDR3 extends over 14 amino acids. V lost 2 bases to trimming and J lost 7 bases, with 15 bases between them. CDR1 LGHNT and CDR2 FRNRAP come from the germline V gene.

In its sample, this clone was seen once. The V call is TRBV18, the J call TRBJ2-3; 7 positions match TRBD1. The CDR3 totals 16 residues. The junction had 4 bases not matched to a gene; V was cut back by 0 bases and J by 1 base. Germline CDR1 reads KGHSH; CDR2 reads LQKENI. The DNA for the CDR3 is TGTGCCAGCTCACCACCGGTAGGGGGCGGCACAGATACGCAGTATTTT. Amino acids: CASSPPVGGGTDTQYF.

Comment on this clone: The identical CDR3 is also encoded by other nucleotide sequences in the sample. The genes are TRBV9 and TRBJ1-4; no clear D. This CDR3 has 15 amino acids. The germline gives CDR1 SGDLS, CDR2 YYNGEE. Between the trimmed V and J ends, which lost 0 bases and 0 bases, there was a span of 6 bases. CDR3 in DNA: TGTGCCAGCAGCGTAGGGGGTGCAACTAATGAAAAACTGTTTTTT. This gives the protein CASSVGGATNEKLFF.

The chain employs TRBV27 and TRBJ1-5; D gene unclear. CDR1 is MNHEY and CDR2 is SMNVEV in the germline V gene (reference sequence). V lost 5 bases and J 0 bases, leaving 11 bases between the germline ends. The CDR3 has 15 amino acids. CDR3 DNA: TGTGCCAGCAGTGCCTCGTGGGGTAGCAATCAGCCCCAGCATTTT. The encoded protein is CASSASWGSNQPQHF.

About this clone: This sequence may be a read error, since a much larger clone differs from it by one base. Other DNA sequences within the sample encode an identical CDR3. The V gene is TRBV30, the J gene TRBJ1-1, with 9 positions matching TRBD1. The germline gives CDR1 GTSNPN, CDR2 SVGIG (reference sequence). The CDR3 contains 14 residues. The CDR3 DNA is TGTGCCTGGAGTATTAGGACAGGGGACACTGAGGCTTTCTTT. This encodes CAWSIRTGDTEAFF.

This CDR3 reads CASSLDTAETQYF. As DNA, the CDR3 is TGCGCCAGCAGCTTGGATACAGCCGAGACCCAGTACTTC. J is TRBJ2-5 and V is TRBV5-1; no clear D gene. Germline V gene data show CDR1 as SGHRS and CDR2 as YFSETQ. The CDR3 runs to 13 residues. V was clipped by 0 bases and J by 5 bases, with 8 bases between them.

In regard to this clone: This sample also contains other DNA sequences that code for the same CDR3. The chain combines TRBV28 with TRBJ2-7; D is unclear. Germline V gene lookup returns CDR1 MDHEN and CDR2 SYDVKM. The CDR3 runs to 12 residues. Trimming stripped 2 bases from V and 3 bases from J, with 5 bases between. CDR3 nucleotide sequence: TGTGCCAGCAGTTTAGGGGACTACGAGCAGTACTTC. Its protein is CASSLGDYEQYF.

This sequence joins TRBV7-2 and TRBJ2-1, with TRBD1 matching over 11 bases. Germline CDR1 is SGHTA and CDR2 is FQGNSA. There are 18 residues in the CDR3. Trimming cost V 10 bases and J 0 bases; bases outside gene matches: 14. CDR3 in DNA: TGTGCCATCAAGGGGGACAGGGGGTACCCCAGCTCCTACAATGAGCAGTTCTTC. Protein product: CAIKGDRGYPSSYNEQFF.

J is TRBJ1-1 and V is TRBV5-1, with TRBD1 matching 10 bases. This CDR3 comprises 15 residues. The germline V gene has CDR1 SGHRS and CDR2 YFSETQ. The V and J ends lost 4 bases and 6 bases, in that order; junction bases with no gene match: 9. The CDR3 spells CASSPDRTGGSEAFF. For the CDR3, the DNA is TGCGCCAGCAGCCCTGATCGGACAGGGGGTTCTGAAGCTTTCTTT.

This chain uses TRBV7-9 with TRBJ1-2; D not certain. CDR3 length: 12 amino acids. V was cut by 1 base and J by 8 bases, with 8 bases left in between. Germline V gives CDR1 SEHNR, CDR2 FQNEAQ (reference sequence). The CDR3 is CASSLGVGGYTF. The CDR3 DNA follows: TGTGCCAGCAGCTTAGGAGTAGGGGGCTACACCTTC.

J is TRBJ1-3 and V is TRBV10-3, with D tentatively TRBD1 (6 bases). The CDR3 runs to 16 residues. Trimming took off 0 bases at V and 0 bases at J, with 9 bases between the two ends. Germline CDR1 and CDR2: ENHRY and SYGVKD. The CDR3 DNA follows: TGTGCCATCAGTGAGTCTGGACAGATCTCTGGAAACACCATATATTTT. Its translation is CAISESGQISGNTIYF.

This chain uses TRBV4-1 with TRBJ1-5; weak D call: TRBD1 (5 bases). This CDR3 has 16 residues. Germline V gene sequence: CDR1 MGHRA, CDR2 YSYEKL. V dropped 1 base and J dropped 1 base, with 11 bases sitting between them. The CDR3 loop is CASSQGTGWSNQPQHF. The CDR3 nucleotides read TGCGCCAGCAGCCAAGGAACAGGTTGGAGCAATCAGCCCCAGCATTTT.

The CDR3 sequence is CASSHSLANTGELFF. The DNA of the CDR3 is TGCGCCAGCAGCCACTCTCTCGCGAACACCGGGGAGCTGTTTTTT. The chain has TRBV5-1 and TRBJ2-2; D ambiguous. This CDR3 contains 15 residues. V gave up 4 bases and J gave up 0 bases, with 10 bases separating them. Germline loops: CDR1 SGHRS, CDR2 YFSETQ.

The chain joins TRBV27 to TRBJ2-7; D not certain. Germline CDR1 MNHEY, CDR2 SMNVEV (reference sequence). The CDR3 runs 14 residues. V was clipped by 4 bases and J by 6 bases, with 16 bases between them. CDR3 protein: CASSSLDRLGEQYF. As DNA, the CDR3 is TGTGCCAGCAGTTCTTTGGACCGCCTAGGCGAGCAGTACTTC.

The V and J genes are TRBV4-3 and TRBJ2-7; 11 nucleotides agree with TRBD2. The CDR3 runs 15 residues. CDR1 and CDR2 from the germline V gene are LGHNA and YSLEER. J lost 7 bases, V lost 2 bases, and 7 bases had no gene match. CDR3 protein: CASSQIAGGPFEQYF. The DNA for the CDR3 is TGCGCCAGCAGCCAAATAGCGGGAGGGCCCTTTGAGCAGTACTTC.

This clone was seen once. This chain links TRBV28 with TRBJ1-1; no clear D gene. The CDR3 consists of 12 residues. V was trimmed by 5 bases and J by 4 bases, leaving 8 bases between them. Germline loops: CDR1 MDHEN, CDR2 SYDVKM. The CDR3: CASSQLFTEAFF. DNA of the CDR3: TGTGCCAGCAGTCAGTTGTTCACTGAAGCTTTCTTT.

The J gene is TRBJ2-7, the V gene TRBV6-5; 8 bases fit TRBD1. The CDR3 consists of 13 residues. J lost 5 bases, V lost 6 bases, and 6 bases had no gene match. CDR1 and CDR2 from the germline V gene are MNHEY and SVGAGI. CDR3 sequence: CASSRTGYDEQYF. The DNA for the CDR3 is TGTGCCAGCAGCAGGACAGGGTATGACGAGCAGTACTTC.

J is TRBJ1-1 and V is TRBV6-1, with D perhaps matching TRBD1 (5 bases). Trimming shortened V by 6 bases and J by 4 bases, and 12 bases separated the two germline ends. The germline gives CDR1 MNHNS, CDR2 SASEGT. The CDR3 has 13 amino acids. Here the CDR3 DNA reads TGTGCCAGCAGCCCGGGGGGAAGCACTGAAGCTTTCTTT. Its translation: CASSPGGSTEAFF.

The gene calls are TRBV9 and TRBJ2-7; no firm D call. The CDR3 loop spans 11 amino acids. Germline V lookup: CDR1 SGDLS, CDR2 YYNGEE. V dropped 4 bases and J dropped 3 bases, with 5 bases sitting between them. The CDR3 sequence: CASSFLYEQYF. The CDR3 DNA is TGTGCCAGCAGCTTCCTCTACGAGCAGTACTTC. The variable domain in full, completed from reference TRBV9 and TRBJ2-7, reads DSGVTQTPKHLITATGQRVTLRCSPRSGDLSVYWYQQSLDQGLQFLIQYYNGEERAKGNILERFSAQQFPDLHSELNLSSLELGDSALYFCASSFLYEQYFGPGTRLTVT.

The genes are TRBV12-5 and TRBJ2-1, with D perhaps given as TRBD1 or TRBD2 (6 bases each). From germline, CDR1 is LGHNT and CDR2 FRNRAP. V lost 5 bases, J lost 0 bases, and 11 bases lay in between. This CDR3 is built from 15 residues. CDR3 in amino acids: CASGHGGFSYNEQFF. Here the CDR3 DNA reads TGTGCTAGTGGTCACGGGGGCTTCTCCTACAATGAGCAGTTCTTC.